The clone carrying this T cell receptor (beta chain) turned up a few times. This record belongs to a study of T cell changes during pregnancy in multiple sclerosis. This CDR3 contains 18 residues. Germline lookup yields CDR1 ENHRY and CDR2 SYGVKD. With 1 base clipped from V and 2 bases from J, the junction kept 8 bases outside the gene matches. Assay: immunoSEQ multiplex PCR; the TCRdb copy retains only in-frame clones and omits some. The sample lists tens of thousands of clones; about nine tenths were seen once. The sequence came from a female donor in good health, enrolled as a control in a pregnancy study. The sample in question was CD4+ T cells from peripheral blood mononuclear cells, obtained after pregnancy. This rearrangement joins TRBV10-3 to TRBJ2-3, with 11 nucleotides matching TRBD2. Written as DNA, the CDR3 is TGTGCCATCAGTGAGTACACTAGCGGGAGCTGGGTCACAGATACGCAGTATTTT. Protein sequence: CAISEYTSGSWVTDTQYF.